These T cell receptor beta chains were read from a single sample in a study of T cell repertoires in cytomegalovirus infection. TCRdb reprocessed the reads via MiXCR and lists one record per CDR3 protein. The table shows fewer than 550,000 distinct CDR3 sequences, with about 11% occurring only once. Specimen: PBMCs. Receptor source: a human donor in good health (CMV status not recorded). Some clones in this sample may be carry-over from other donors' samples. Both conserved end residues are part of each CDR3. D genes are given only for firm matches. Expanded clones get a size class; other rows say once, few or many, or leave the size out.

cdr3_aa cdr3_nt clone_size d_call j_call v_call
CASSPLRVGTEAFF TGTGCCAGCAGCCCTCTCAGGGTTGGCACTGAAGCTTTCTTT many . TRBJ1-1 TRBV7-6
CASTGLGYNEQFF TGTGCCAGTACCGGACTAGGCTACAATGAGCAGTTCTTC many TRBD2 TRBJ2-1 TRBV19
CASSLDSPLLYNSPLHF TGTGCCAGCAGCTTGGACAGTCCCCTTCTTTATAATTCACCCCTCCACTTT . . TRBJ1-6 TRBV7-3
CASSFGTASYEQYF TGTGCCAGCAGCTTCGGGACAGCCTCCTACGAGCAGTACTTC many TRBD1 TRBJ2-7 TRBV7-2
CATQGGAWEQYF TGTGCCACCCAAGGAGGGGCGTGGGAGCAGTACTTC many . TRBJ2-7 TRBV25-1
CASSLSWGAGQPQHF TGCGCCAGCAGCTTGTCGTGGGGGGCTGGGCAGCCCCAGCATTTT . . TRBJ1-5 TRBV5-1
CASSSDRTNYGYTF TGCGCCAGCAGCTCGGACAGAACTAACTATGGCTACACCTTC few . TRBJ1-2 TRBV5-1
CASSYYYDNEQYF TGTGCCAGCAGTTACTATTACGACAACGAGCAGTACTTC many . TRBJ2-7 TRBV6-6
CASSLSGRAFEQYF TGTGCCAGCAGTTTAAGCGGGAGGGCCTTTGAGCAGTACTTC . TRBD2 TRBJ2-7 TRBV28
CASSPEQGGYQPQHF TGTGCCAGCTCACCAGAACAGGGGGGCTATCAGCCCCAGCATTTT many TRBD1 TRBJ1-5 TRBV18
CAISDPGGSRQETQYF TGTGCCATCAGTGACCCCGGGGGCTCCCGACAAGAGACCCAGTACTTC many . TRBJ2-5 TRBV10-3
CASSTLYEQYF TGTGCCAGCAGCACCCTGTACGAGCAGTACTTC many . TRBJ2-7 TRBV7-8
CASSGRDRVISSPLHF TGTGCCAGCAGCGGGAGGGACAGGGTAATAAGTTCACCCCTCCACTTT many TRBD1 TRBJ1-6 TRBV11-2
CASRAGMRSYNEQFF TGTGCCAGCAGAGCAGGGATGAGGAGCTACAATGAGCAGTTCTTC many . TRBJ2-1 TRBV11-1
CASSLNFGTGDSTDTQYF TGTGCCAGCAGCCTTAATTTTGGGACAGGGGATAGCACAGATACGCAGTATTTT . TRBD1 TRBJ2-3 TRBV6-5